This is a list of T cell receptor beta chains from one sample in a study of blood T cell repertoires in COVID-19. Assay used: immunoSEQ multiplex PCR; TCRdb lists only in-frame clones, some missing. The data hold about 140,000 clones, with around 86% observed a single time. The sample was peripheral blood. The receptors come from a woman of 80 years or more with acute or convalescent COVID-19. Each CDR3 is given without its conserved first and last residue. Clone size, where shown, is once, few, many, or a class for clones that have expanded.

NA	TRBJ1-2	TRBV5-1	ASSLAATGGHGYT
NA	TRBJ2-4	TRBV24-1	ATRPPPSKSLAKNIQY
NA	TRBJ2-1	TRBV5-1	ASSMVGTDLNEQF
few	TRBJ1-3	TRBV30	AWSAGVAGNTIY
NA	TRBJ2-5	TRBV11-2	ASSLGVAAPPQETQY
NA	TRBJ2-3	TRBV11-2	ASSSHPDTQY
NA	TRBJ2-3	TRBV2	ASSAAGLATDTQY
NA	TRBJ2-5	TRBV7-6	ASSDTPWISGGQETQY
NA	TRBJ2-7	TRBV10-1	ASSEFEQGDEQY
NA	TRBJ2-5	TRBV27	ASRNTRGFQETQY
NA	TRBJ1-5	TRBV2	ASSLPGHYSNQPQH
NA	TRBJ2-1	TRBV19	ASSPGQGYNEQF
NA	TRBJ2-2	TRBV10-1	ASSTSVTGELF
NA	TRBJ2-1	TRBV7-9	ASSLKKSSYNEQF
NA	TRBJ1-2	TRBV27	ASSPTAGQRGSNYGYT
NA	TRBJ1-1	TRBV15	ATSRAGGPGEAF
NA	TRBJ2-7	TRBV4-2	ASSQVSGTGAYEQY
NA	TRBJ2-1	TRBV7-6	ASSLPRGEPSYNEQF
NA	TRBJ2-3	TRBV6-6	ASNPGGDSDTQY
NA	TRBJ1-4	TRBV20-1	SASPWGGPNEKLF
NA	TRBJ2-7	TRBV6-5	ASSYSNAGVGYEQY
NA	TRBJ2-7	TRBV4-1	ASSGGTSGLKQY
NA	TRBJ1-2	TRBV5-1	ASSLSGTNGYT
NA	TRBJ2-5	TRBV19	ASSSGTGETQY
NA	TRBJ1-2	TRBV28	ASSFMGAGHYGYT
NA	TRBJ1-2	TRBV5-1	ASSPSQGSRYGYT
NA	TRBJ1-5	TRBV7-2	ASSGRYNQPQH
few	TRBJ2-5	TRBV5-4	ASSPGGQGAETQY
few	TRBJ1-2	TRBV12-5	ASGPLKGRGGYT
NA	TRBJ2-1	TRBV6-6	ASSFPSGLGYDEQF
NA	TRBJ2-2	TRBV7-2	ASSSFPGELF
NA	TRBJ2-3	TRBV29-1	SVHTDTQY
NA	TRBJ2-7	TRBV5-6	ASSLGTLRTYEQY
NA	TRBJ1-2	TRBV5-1	ASSLEEGAYGYT
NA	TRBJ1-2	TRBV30	AWSVGTPLGYGYT
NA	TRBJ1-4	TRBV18	ASSPGSSPNEKLF
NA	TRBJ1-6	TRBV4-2	ASSQVTGVDSPLH
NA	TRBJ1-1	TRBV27	ASSWTDRGDTEAF
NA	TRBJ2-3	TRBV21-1	ASSKPGATDTQY
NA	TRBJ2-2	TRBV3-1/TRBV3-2	ASSLTGTGELF
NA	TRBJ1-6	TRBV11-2	ASSFSGNNSPLH
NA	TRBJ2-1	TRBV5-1	ASSLGPSASNEQF
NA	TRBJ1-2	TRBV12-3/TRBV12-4	ASSLSQGRGYT
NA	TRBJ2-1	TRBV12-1	ASSYGTSRYNEQF
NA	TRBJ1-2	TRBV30	AWRGGTGHGYT
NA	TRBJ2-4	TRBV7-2	ASSQLLALAKNIQY
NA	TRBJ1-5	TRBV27	ASSLRGQNPQH
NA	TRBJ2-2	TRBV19	ASSFSFRQGEDTGELF
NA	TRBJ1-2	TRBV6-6	ASSLSTSGEQL
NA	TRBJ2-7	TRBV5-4	ASSISDRPYEQY
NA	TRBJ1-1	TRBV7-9	ASSLDKYDRGNSEAF
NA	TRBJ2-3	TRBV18	ASSPSPRGTDTQY
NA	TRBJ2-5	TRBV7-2	ASSLSWGLVRETQY
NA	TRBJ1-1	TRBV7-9	ASSLVGDWNTEAF
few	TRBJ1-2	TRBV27	ASSMTVNYGYT
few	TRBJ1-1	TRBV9	ASSDSGFAEAF
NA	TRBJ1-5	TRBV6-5	ASSWTGRNQPQH
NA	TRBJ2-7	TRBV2	ASSDLAGDSYEQY